One sample yielded the 8 T cell receptor beta chains listed below, sequenced in a study of identical twins. TCRdb recomputed calls from the 5' RACE reads with MiXCR, one row per CDR3 protein. The sample lists about 340,000 distinct CDR3 sequences, 9% to 15% seen once, with approximately 7.6% in the top ten. The same sample was also used in a study of yellow fever vaccine responses in identical twins.

Sequencing was carried out using CD8+ T cells sorted from blood. These receptors were taken from a woman younger than 35 in good health.

This clonotype occurred a few times. The rearrangement uses TRBV7-9 and TRBJ2-5, with 7 bases identical to TRBD2. The germline gives CDR1 SEHNR, CDR2 FQNEAQ (reference sequence). CDR3 length: 14 amino acids. Germline trimming cut 6 bases from V and 6 bases from J; bases unmatched to any gene: 10. The CDR3 DNA reads as TGTGCCAGCAGTCCATCCGGGGGGTTACAGACCCAGTACTTC. Protein product: CASSPSGGLQTQYF. Full variable domain (missing parts from reference TRBV7-9 and TRBJ2-5): DTGVSQNPRHKITKRGQNVTFRCDPISEHNRLYWYRQTLGQGPEFLTYFQNEAQLEKSRLLSDRFSAERPKGSFSTLEIQRTEQGDSAMYLCASSPSGGLQTQYFGPGTRLLVL.

V gene TRBV11-2 combines with J gene TRBJ2-3; possibly TRBD1 for D (5 bases). This CDR3 is 16 amino acids long. Deletions cut 6 bases from V and 4 bases from J, with 20 bases between. CDR1 is SGHAT and CDR2 is FQNNGV in the germline V gene. The CDR3 DNA is TGTGCCAGCAGAAGAAGGGCAGGGTTGGGCCCAGATACGCAGTATTTT. The encoded protein is CASRRRAGLGPDTQYF.

This clonotype was observed a few times. The chain carries TRBV6-5 and TRBJ2-4; TRBD1 might be the D (5 bases). V lost 0 bases to trimming and J lost 8 bases, with 14 bases between them. The CDR3 contains 15 residues. Germline V gene sequence: CDR1 MNHEY, CDR2 SVGAGI. DNA for the CDR3: TGTGCCAGCAGTTACTCAGACAGTTGGGTGGACATTCAGTACTTC. It is translated as CASSYSDSWVDIQYF.

This clonotype was seen more than once but under ten times. The gene calls are TRBV11-2 and TRBJ2-1; 8 nucleotides agree with TRBD2. The J segment lost 0 bases and the V segment lost 5 bases, leaving 3 bases of the junction unmatched. The CDR3 is 15 amino acids. Germline CDR1 is SGHAT and CDR2 is FQNNGV. CDR3 nucleotide sequence: TGTGCCAGCAGCATCGGGACTAGCTCCTACAATGAGCAGTTCTTC. It translates to CASSIGTSSYNEQFF.

This clonotype appeared a few times. The CDR3 coding sequence is TGTGCCAGCAGCACCCGGACTAGCGGGGGGCTCGATGAGCAGTTCTTC. Translated, it gives CASSTRTSGGLDEQFF. The chain couples TRBV11-2 to TRBJ2-1; the match to TRBD2 covers 14 bases. The CDR3 covers 16 residues. Germline loops: CDR1 SGHAT, CDR2 FQNNGV. The junction had 8 bases not matched to a gene; V was cut back by 5 bases and J by 8 bases.

The genes are TRBV6-5 and TRBJ1-1; D ambiguous. Trimming left V 4 bases short and J 11 bases short, with 20 bases between. CDR1 and CDR2 from the germline V gene are MNHEY and SVGAGI. The CDR3 sequence is 14 residues long. This chain's CDR3 is CASSWEDMRGEAFF. The CDR3 DNA is TGTGCCAGCAGTTGGGAAGACATGCGGGGTGAGGCTTTCTTT.

This clonotype was recorded many times. This chain connects TRBV20-1 to TRBJ1-1; D is perhaps TRBD1 (6 bases). The ends were cut back, 5 bases at V and 11 bases at J, with 15 bases in the middle. Germline CDR1 is DFQATT and CDR2 is SNEGSKA (reference sequence). The length of the CDR3 is 11 residues. The CDR3 here is CSAPRQVGAFF. The CDR3 DNA reads TGCAGTGCTCCCCGACAGGTGGGGGCTTTCTTT.

V is TRBV2 and J is TRBJ1-2; the D is unclear. This CDR3 region has 17 residues. Germline CDR1 reads SNHLY; CDR2 reads FYNNEI. V lost 3 bases to trimming and J lost 2 bases, with 19 bases between them. CDR3 DNA sequence: TGTGCCAGCAGTGATCGGCAATCAAAATACCTCAACTATGGCTACACCTTC. The encoded protein is CASSDRQSKYLNYGYTF.